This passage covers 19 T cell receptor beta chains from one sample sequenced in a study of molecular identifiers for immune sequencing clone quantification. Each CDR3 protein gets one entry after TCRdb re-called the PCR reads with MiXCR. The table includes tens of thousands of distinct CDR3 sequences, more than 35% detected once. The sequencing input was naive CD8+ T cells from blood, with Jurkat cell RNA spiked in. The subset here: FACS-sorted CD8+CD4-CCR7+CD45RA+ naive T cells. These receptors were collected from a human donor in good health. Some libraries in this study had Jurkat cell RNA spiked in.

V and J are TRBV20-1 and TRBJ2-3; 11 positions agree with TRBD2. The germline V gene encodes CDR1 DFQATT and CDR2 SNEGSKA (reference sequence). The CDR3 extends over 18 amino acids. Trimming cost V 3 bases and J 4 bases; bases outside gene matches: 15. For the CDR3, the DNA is TGCAGTGCTAGCTTACTAGCGGGAGCGTGGTGGGGCGCAGATACGCAGTATTTT. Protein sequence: CSASLLAGAWWGADTQYF.

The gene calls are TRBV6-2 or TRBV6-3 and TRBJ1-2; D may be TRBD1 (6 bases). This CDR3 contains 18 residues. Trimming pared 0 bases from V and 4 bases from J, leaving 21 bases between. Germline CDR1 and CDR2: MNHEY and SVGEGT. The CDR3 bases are TGTGCCAGCAGTTACTCCACCCGGGACACTCACCGGGTCTATGGCTACACCTTC. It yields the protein CASSYSTRDTHRVYGYTF.

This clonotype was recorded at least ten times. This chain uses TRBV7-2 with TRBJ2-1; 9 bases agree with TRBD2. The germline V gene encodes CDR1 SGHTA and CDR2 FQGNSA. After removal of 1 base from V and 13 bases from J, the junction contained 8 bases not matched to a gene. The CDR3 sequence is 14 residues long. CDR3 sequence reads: CASSLGLAGFQQFF. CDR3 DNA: TGTGCCAGCAGCTTAGGTCTAGCGGGATTCCAACAGTTCTTC.

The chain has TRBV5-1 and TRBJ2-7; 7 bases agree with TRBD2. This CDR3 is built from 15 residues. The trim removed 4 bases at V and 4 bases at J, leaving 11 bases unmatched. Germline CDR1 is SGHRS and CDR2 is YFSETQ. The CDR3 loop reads CASSQSSGWTYEQYF. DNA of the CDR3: TGCGCCAGCAGCCAATCTAGCGGATGGACTTACGAGCAGTACTTC.

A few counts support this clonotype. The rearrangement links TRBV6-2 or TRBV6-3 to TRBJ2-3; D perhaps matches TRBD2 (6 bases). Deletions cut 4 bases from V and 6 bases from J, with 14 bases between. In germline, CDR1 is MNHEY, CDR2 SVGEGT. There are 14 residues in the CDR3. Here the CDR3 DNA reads TGTGCCAGCAGTTCCTGGGACTTCGCGGATACGCAGTATTTT. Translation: CASSSWDFADTQYF.

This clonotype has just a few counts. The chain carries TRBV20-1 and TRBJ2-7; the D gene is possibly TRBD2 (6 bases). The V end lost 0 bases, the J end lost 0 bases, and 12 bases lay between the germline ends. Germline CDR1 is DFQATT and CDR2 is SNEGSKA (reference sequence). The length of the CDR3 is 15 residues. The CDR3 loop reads CSAREGPGGSYEQYF. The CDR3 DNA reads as TGCAGTGCTAGAGAAGGTCCCGGGGGCTCCTACGAGCAGTACTTC.

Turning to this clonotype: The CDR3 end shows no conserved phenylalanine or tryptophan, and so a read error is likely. Written as DNA, the CDR3 is TGTGCCAGCAGCCAAGAAGGAACCGGGGACAGTAGGGCCTACAATGAGCAGTTCATC. Its translation is CASSQEGTGDSRAYNEQFI. This rearrangement joins TRBV4-2 to TRBJ2-1, with TRBD1 matching 7 bases. The CDR3 is made up of 19 amino acids. In germline, CDR1 is LGHNA, CDR2 YNFKEQ. After removal of 0 bases from V and 2 bases from J, the junction contained 13 bases not matched to a gene.

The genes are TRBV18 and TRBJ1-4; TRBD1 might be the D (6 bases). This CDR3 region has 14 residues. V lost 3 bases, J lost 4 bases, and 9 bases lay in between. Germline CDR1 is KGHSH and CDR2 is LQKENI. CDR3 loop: CASSPLDSNEKLFF. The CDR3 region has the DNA TGTGCCAGCTCACCCCTGGACAGTAATGAAAAACTGTTTTTT.

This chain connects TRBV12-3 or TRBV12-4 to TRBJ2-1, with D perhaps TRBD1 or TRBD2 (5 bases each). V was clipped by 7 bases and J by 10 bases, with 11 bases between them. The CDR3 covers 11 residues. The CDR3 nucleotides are TGTGCCAGCATTGGGGGTCAGGAGCAGTTCTTC. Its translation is CASIGGQEQFF.

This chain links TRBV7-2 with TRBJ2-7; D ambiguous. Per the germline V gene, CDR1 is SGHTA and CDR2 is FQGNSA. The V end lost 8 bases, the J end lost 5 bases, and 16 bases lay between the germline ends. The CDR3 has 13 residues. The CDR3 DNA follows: TGTGCCAGCGGCATAGCTTCGTGGGACGAGCAGTACTTC. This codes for CASGIASWDEQYF.

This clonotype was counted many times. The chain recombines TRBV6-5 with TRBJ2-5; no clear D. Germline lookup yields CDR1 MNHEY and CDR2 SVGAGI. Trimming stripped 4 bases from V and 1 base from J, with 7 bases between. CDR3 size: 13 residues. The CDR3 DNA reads TGTGCCAGCAGTTTGCCAGCCCAAGAGACCCAGTACTTC. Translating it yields CASSLPAQETQYF.

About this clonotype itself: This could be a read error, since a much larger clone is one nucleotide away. The CDR3 reads CASRQREFLEQNF. The CDR3, as DNA: TGTGCCAGCCGCCAGCGGGAGTTTCTCGAGCAGAACTTC. The V and J genes are TRBV28 and TRBJ2-7; 8 bases are shared with TRBD2. The germline V gene encodes CDR1 MDHEN and CDR2 SYDVKM. The CDR3 totals 13 residues.

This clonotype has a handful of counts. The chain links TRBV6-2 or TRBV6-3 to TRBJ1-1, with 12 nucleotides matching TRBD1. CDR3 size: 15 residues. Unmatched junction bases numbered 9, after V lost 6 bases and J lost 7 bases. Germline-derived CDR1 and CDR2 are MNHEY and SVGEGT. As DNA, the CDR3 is TGTGCCAGCAGCCCCCGGGACAGGGGGCCATATGAAGCTTTCTTT. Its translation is CASSPRDRGPYEAFF.

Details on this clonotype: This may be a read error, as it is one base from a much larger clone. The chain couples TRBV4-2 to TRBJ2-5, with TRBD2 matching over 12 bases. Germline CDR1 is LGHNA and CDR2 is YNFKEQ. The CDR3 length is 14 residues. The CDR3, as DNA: TGTGCCAGCAGGAGACTAGCGGGAGTAGAGCCCCAGTACTTC. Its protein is CASRRLAGVEPQYF.

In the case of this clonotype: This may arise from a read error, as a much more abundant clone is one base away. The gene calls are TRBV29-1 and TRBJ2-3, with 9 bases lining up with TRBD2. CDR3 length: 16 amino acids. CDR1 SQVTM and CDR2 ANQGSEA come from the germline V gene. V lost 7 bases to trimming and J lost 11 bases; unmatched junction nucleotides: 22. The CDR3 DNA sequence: TGCAGCGCGGGCGCGAGACTAGCGGATGCTGCCGGGGGGCAGTATTTT. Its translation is CSAGARLADAAGGQYF.

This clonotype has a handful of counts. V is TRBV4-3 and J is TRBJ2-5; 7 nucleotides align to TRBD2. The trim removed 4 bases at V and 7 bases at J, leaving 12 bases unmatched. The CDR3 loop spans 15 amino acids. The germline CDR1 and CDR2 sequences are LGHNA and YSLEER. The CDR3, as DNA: TGCGCCAGCAGCCTCACGCGGGGGAGCGGTGGGACCCAGTACTTC. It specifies CASSLTRGSGGTQYF.

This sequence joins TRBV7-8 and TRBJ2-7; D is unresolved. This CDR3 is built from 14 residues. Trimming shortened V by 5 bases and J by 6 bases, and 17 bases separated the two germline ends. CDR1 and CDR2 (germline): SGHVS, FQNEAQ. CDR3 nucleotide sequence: TGTGCCAGCAGCCCTGGACCACATGAGGCCGAGCAGTACTTC. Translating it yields CASSPGPHEAEQYF.

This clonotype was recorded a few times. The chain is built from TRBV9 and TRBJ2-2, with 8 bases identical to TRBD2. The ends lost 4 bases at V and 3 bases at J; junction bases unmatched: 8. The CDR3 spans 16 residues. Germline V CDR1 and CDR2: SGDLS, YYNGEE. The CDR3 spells CASSSAGGVDTGELFF. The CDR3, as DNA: TGTGCCAGCAGCTCCGCGGGGGGAGTGGACACCGGGGAGCTGTTTTTT.

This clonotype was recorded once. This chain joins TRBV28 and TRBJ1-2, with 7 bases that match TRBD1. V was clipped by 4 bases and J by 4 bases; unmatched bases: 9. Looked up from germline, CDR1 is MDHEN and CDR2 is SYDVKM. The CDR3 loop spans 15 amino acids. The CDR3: CASSSSHRGGYGYTF. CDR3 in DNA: TGTGCCAGCAGTTCCTCCCACAGGGGCGGCTATGGCTACACCTTC.